What follows describes a single T cell receptor beta chain. What this receptor recognizes is not known. The record has no base qualities; no much larger clone is one base away. The germline V gene sets CDR1 to MNHEY and CDR2 to SVGEGT. V and J lose 0 bases and 4 bases, and a span of 15 bases separates them. The CDR3 starts with the cysteine, ends with the phenylalanine, and has 17 residues. The DNA shown is the 51-base CDR3, in frame from base 1. TCRbeta CDR3 regions were amplified from genomic DNA using the immunoSEQ Assay, a bias-controlled multiplex PCR. Regarding the original processing steps: Nucleated cell counts per sample were estimated from amplification of reference gene primers within the assay. Sequence reads were collapsed and filtered to measure the absolute abundance of every unique TCRbeta CDR3 rearrangement. Productive Simpson clonality was computed per sample as the square root of Simpson's diversity index over productive rearrangements. Entries here come from immuneACCESS through TCRdb and include only in-frame sequences with V and J called. Some clones fail to appear in such tables; in the studies checked, an unresolved V gene covers under half of the shortfall, and the cause of the remainder is unknown. V, J and clone size derive from that table, while D and trimming were established from the DNA sequence. Across this sample there are some 450,000 clones, with 88% seen only once. The ten largest clones capture roughly 12% of the sample.

One collaborating source in Seattle enrolled patients during active infection and followed them longitudinally through the course of disease. Whole blood was collected in K2EDTA tubes by collaborating institutions according to the institutions' own protocols. For TCRbeta analysis, collaborators shipped samples as frozen whole blood, isolated PBMCs, or DNA extracted from either of those sample types. This entry belongs to a study of blood T cell repertoires in COVID-19 (dated by TCRdb to about 2020). For the study in its entirety: Samples covering the acute and convalescent phases of COVID-19 were provided by collaborators in the United States, Italy and Spain. The material from the prospective study consisted of cDNA or gDNA derived from T cells, B-cell-depleted T cells, or PBMCs. The samples were drawn from the first 160 participants of the ongoing ImmuneRACE study and from some 1,300 subjects provided by 6 global collaborators. The dataset comprised deeply sampled blood TCRbeta repertoires from subjects exposed to, actively infected with, or recovered from COVID-19. The repertoires were released in a freely available public database meant as a resource for research on the immune response to SARS-CoV-2. A de-identified subject ID, COVID-19 status, age in years and sex were almost always included in the sample metadata. Where available, HLA class I and class II types were taken from metadata supplied by the sample provider and were not determined by assay-based typing. The investigation overall reported the following: The amount of clinical and demographic metadata varied by source and participant and was provided uncurated.

Sequencing was carried out using peripheral blood. The TCR comes from a woman aged 45-65 years with COVID-19, enrolled during active disease. The sequence is built from TRBV6-2 or TRBV6-3 and TRBJ2-2; possibly the D gene is TRBD1, per 5 matching bases. The DNA reads as follows: TGTGCCAGCAGTTACTCGCCAGGACATACGGCCACCGGGGAGCTGTTTTTT. It translates as CASSYSPGHTATGELFF.